The following is a T cell receptor (beta chain) sequence with its context. The antigen remains undetermined. The CDR3 has 16 amino acids. Germline V lookup: CDR1 SGHRS, CDR2 YFSETQ. Trimming cost V 1 base and J 1 base, with 14 bases left between them. The data were produced by immunoSEQ multiplex PCR, yet TCRdb's version contains in-frame clones alone and is incomplete. This repertoire shows approximately 400,000 clones, roughly four fifths found once; its top ten account for around 7.4%. Treatment defined: roughly 20 received Ad26.COV2.S at low or high dose, single or two shots; about five received placebo; per-sample allocation not given. All samples were drawn on day 63, counting from the first vaccine or placebo injection. The donor was a Boston adult aged 18-55 years. These data belong to a study of Ad26.COV2.S vaccination and SARS-CoV-2 variants. Study context: Doses of Ad26.COV2.S were injected into muscle once or twice, 56 days apart.

The study, taken as a whole, reports: People given the vaccine had a wider spike-specific TCR breadth than placebo recipients did. An underestimation of total T cell responses may have resulted from the TCR breadth and depth analyses.

The chain couples TRBV5-1 to TRBJ1-2; D is perhaps TRBD1 (5 bases). The sample here was peripheral blood, taken in a trial of Ad26.COV2.S vaccine versus placebo. The clonotype originates from a person between 18 and 60 years old who received the Ad26.COV2.S COVID-19 vaccine or a placebo. This CDR3 is CASSLRQGAFNYGYTF. The CDR3 DNA sequence: TGCGCCAGCAGCTTGAGGCAGGGAGCTTTTAACTATGGCTACACCTTC.